This T cell receptor (beta chain) was found in a study of molecular identifiers for immune sequencing clone quantification. Study context: Five aliquots were made in replicates from the RNA of approximately 20,000 or 98,000 naive CD8 cells, and four were sequenced. The study's findings and limits: Should identical TCR molecules share a barcode, the sizes of highly expanded clones could be underestimated.

A word on this clonotype: Its target is unknown.

TCRdb called the PCR reads again in MiXCR, with one record for every CDR3 protein. Here the sample spans over 300,000 distinct CDR3 sequences, about 22% being singletons. The germline gives CDR1 SQVTM, CDR2 ANQGSEA. This CDR3 comprises 13 residues. The V segment lost 1 base and the J segment 14 bases; nucleotides outside the gene matches: 7. Sorting defined naive CD8 T cells as CD8+CD4-CCR7+CD45RA+. Sequences were obtained from naive CD8+ T cells from blood, with Jurkat cell RNA spiked in. The subset is: FACS-sorted CD8+CD4-CCR7+CD45RA+ naive T cells. The receptor's source is a human donor in good health. Some libraries in this study had Jurkat cell RNA spiked in. V and J are TRBV29-1 and TRBJ2-4, with 11 bases lining up with TRBD1. The CDR3 region is CSVEASGTGGKYF. The DNA of the CDR3 is TGCAGCGTTGAAGCTTCCGGGACAGGGGGGAAGTACTTC.